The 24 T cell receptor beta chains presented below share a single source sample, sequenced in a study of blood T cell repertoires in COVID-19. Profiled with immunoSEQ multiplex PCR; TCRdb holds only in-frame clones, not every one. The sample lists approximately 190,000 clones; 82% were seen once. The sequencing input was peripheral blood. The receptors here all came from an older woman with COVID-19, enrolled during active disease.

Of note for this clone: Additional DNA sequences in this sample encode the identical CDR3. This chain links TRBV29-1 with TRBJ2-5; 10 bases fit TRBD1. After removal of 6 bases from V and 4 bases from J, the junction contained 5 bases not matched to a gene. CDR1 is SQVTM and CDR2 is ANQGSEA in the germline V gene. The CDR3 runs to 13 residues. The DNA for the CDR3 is TGCAGCGTCAGACAGGGGGCGGGAGAGACCCAGTACTTC. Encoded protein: CSVRQGAGETQYF.

The CDR3 reads CASSPRTAAPYSNQPQHF. The CDR3 DNA follows: TGTGCCAGCTCACCTAGGACAGCTGCCCCTTATAGCAATCAGCCCCAGCATTTT. The chain has TRBV18 and TRBJ1-5, with D perhaps matching TRBD1 (6 bases). This CDR3 region has 18 residues. V shed 3 bases and J shed 0 bases, with 18 bases lying between them. From germline, CDR1 is KGHSH and CDR2 LQKENI.

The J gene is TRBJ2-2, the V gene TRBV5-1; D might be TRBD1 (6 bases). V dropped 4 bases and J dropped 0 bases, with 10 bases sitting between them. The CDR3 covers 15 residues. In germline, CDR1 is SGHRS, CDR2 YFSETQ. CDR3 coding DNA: TGCGCCAGCAGCCTCCGGACAGCGAACACCGGGGAGCTGTTTTTT. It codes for CASSLRTANTGELFF. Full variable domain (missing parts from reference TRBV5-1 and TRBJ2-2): KAGVTQTPRYLIKTRGQQVTLSCSPISGHRSVSWYQQTPGQGLQFLFEYFSETQRNKGNFPGRFSGRQFSNSRSEMNVSTLELGDSALYLCASSLRTANTGELFFGEGSRLTVL.

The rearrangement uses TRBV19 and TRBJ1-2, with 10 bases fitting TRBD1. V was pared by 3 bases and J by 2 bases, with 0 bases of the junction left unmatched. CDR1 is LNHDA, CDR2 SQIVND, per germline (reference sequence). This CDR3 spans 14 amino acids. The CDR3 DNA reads TGTGCCAGTAGTATGGGACAGGGGAACTATGGCTACACCTTC. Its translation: CASSMGQGNYGYTF.

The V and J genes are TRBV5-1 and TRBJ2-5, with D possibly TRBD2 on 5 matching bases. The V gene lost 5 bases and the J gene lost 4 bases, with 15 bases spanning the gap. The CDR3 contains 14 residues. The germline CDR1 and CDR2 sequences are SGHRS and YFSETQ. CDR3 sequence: CASSSGVGVETQYF. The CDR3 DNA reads TGCGCCAGCAGTTCCGGGGTGGGTGTAGAGACCCAGTACTTC.

In DNA, the CDR3 is TGTGCCAGCAGTTTCGACACCGGGGAGCTGTTTTTT. Amino acid sequence: CASSFDTGELFF. This sequence joins TRBV12-3 or TRBV12-4 and TRBJ2-2; D call uncertain. This CDR3 is built from 12 residues. V lost 3 bases and J 3 bases, leaving 2 bases between the germline ends.

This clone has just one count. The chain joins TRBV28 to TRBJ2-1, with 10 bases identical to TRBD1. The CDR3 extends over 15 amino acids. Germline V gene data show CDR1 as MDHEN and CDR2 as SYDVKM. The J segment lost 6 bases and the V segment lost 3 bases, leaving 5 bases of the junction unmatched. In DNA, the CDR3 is TGTGCCAGCAGTTTTCCGGGACAGGGGCCCAATGAGCAGTTCTTC. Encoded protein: CASSFPGQGPNEQFF.

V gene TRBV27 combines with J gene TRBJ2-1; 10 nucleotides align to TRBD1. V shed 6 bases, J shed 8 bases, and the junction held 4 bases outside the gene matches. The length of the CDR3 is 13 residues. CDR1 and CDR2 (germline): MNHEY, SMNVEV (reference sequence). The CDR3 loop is CASRRTGGDEQFF. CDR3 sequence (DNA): TGTGCCAGCAGGAGGACAGGGGGAGATGAGCAGTTCTTC.

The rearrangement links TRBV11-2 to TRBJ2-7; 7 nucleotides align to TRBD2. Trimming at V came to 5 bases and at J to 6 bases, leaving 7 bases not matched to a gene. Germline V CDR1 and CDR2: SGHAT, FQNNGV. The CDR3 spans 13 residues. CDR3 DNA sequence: TGTGCCAGCAGCGTTCTACTAGCGACCGAGCAGTACTTC. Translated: CASSVLLATEQYF.

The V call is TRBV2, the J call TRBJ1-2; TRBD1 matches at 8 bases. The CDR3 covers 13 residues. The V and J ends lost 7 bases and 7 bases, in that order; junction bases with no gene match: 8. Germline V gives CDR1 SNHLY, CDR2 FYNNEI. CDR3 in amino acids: CASTVDRDRGYTF. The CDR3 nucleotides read TGTGCCAGCACAGTGGACAGGGATCGTGGCTACACCTTC.

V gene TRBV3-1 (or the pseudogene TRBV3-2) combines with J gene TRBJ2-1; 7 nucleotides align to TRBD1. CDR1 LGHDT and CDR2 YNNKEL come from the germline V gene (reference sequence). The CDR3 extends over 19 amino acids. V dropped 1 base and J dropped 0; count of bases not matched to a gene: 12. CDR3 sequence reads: CASSQGRDSLKSSYNEQFF. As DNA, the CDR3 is TGTGCCAGCAGCCAAGGACGGGACAGCCTTAAGAGCTCCTACAATGAGCAGTTCTTC.

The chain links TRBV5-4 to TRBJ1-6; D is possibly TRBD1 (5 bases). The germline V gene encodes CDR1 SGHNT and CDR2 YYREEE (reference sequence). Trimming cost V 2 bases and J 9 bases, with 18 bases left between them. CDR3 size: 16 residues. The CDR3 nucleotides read TGTGCCAGCAGCTTTCCGAGTGGGGCCGAAGGTTCACCCCTCCACTTT. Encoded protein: CASSFPSGAEGSPLHF.

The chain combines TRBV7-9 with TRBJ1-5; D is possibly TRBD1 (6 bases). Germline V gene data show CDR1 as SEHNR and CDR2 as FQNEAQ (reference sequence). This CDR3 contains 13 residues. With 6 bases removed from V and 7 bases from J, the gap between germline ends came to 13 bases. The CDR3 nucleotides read TGTGCCAGCAGTCGGGACAAAAACCAGCCCCAGCATTTT. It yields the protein CASSRDKNQPQHF.

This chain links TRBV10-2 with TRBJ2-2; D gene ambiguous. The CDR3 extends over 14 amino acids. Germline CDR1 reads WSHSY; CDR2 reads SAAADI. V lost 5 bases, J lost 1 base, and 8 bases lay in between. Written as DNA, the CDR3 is TGCGCCAGCAGTCCCTCGGGGAACACCGGGGAGCTGTTTTTT. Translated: CASSPSGNTGELFF.

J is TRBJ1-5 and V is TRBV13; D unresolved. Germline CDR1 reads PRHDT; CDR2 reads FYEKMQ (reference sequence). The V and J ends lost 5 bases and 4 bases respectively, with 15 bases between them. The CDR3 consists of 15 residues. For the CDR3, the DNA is TGTGCCAGCAGCCTGAGACGGGGAGGGAATCAGCCCCAGCATTTT. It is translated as CASSLRRGGNQPQHF.

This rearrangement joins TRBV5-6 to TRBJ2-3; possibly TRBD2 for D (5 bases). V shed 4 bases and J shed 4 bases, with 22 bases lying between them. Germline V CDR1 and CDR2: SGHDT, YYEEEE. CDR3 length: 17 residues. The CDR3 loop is CASSPPWREGRSDTQYF. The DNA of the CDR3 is TGTGCCAGCAGCCCCCCCTGGCGAGAGGGCCGGTCAGATACGCAGTATTTT.

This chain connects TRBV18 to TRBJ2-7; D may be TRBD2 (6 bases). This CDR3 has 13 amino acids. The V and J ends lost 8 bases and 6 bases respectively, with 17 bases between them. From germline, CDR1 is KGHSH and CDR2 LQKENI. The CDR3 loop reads CASRGESLTEQYF. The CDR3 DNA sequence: TGTGCCAGCCGCGGGGAGTCACTTACCGAGCAGTACTTC.

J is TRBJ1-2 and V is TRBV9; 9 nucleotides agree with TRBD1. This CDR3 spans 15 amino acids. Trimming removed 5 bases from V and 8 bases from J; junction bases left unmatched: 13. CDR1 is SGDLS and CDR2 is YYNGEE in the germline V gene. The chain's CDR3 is CASRLTGGALEGYTF. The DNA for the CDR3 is TGTGCCAGCAGGCTCACAGGGGGCGCGTTGGAAGGCTACACCTTC.

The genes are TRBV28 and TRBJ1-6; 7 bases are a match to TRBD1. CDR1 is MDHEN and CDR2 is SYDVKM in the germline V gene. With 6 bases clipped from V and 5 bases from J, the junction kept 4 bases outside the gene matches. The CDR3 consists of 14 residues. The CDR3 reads CASSPGTDNSPLHF. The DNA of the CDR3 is TGTGCCAGCAGCCCCGGGACAGATAATTCACCCCTCCACTTT.

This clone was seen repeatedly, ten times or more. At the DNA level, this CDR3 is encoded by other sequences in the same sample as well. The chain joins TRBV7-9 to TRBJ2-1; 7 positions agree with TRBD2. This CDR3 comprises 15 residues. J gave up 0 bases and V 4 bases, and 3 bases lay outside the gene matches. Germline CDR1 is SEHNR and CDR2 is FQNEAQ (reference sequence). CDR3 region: CASSSSGGSYNEQFF. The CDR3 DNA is TGTGCCAGCAGCTCTAGCGGAGGCTCCTACAATGAGCAGTTCTTC.

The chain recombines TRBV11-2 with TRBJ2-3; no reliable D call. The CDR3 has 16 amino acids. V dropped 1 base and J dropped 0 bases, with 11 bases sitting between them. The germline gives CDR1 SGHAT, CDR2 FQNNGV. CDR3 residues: CASSLAGTSSTDTQYF. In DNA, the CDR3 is TGTGCCAGCAGCTTAGCTGGCACATCTAGCACAGATACGCAGTATTTT.

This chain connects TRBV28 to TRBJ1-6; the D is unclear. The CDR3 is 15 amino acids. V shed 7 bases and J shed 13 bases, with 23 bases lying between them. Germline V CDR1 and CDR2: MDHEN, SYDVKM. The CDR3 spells CASTSPGGPSGPLHF. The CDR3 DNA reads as TGTGCCAGCACATCCCCGGGAGGGCCCTCTGGGCCCCTCCACTTT.

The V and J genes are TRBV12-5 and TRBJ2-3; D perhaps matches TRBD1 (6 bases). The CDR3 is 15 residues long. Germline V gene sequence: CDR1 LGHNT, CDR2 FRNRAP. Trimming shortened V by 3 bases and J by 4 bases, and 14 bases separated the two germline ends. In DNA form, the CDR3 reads TGTGCTAGTGGTTTCCCTCTGGACAGATCAGATACGCAGTATTTT. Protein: CASGFPLDRSDTQYF.

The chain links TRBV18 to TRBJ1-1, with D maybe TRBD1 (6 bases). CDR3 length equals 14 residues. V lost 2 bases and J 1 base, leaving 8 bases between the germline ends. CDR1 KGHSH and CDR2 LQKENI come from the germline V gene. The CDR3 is CASSPGGKNTEAFF. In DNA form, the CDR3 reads TGTGCCAGCTCACCAGGGGGCAAGAACACTGAAGCTTTCTTT. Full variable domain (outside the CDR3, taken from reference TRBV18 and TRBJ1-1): NAGVMQNPRHLVRRRGQEARLRCSPMKGHSHVYWYRQLPEEGLKFMVYLQKENIIDESGMPKERFSAEFPKEGPSILRIQQVVRGDSAAYFCASSPGGKNTEAFFGQGTRLTVV.